This T cell receptor (beta chain) comes out of a study of control samples from healthy donors and cancer patients. CDR3 length: 16 amino acids. Produced via immunoSEQ multiplex PCR; TCRdb's table is partial and in-frame only. The sample gives roughly 160,000 clones, around 94% of which show up once; less than 15% is in the top ten. The sample was PBMCs. The chain recombines TRBV21-1 with TRBJ2-7. TRBV21-1 is given as a pseudogene. This receptor was obtained from a man between 60 and 70 years old with colorectal cancer. DNA for the CDR3: TGTGCCAGCAGCAAAGAACGGGACGTATACCGGAACGAGCAGTACTTC. It is translated as CASSKERDVYRNEQYF.